Following are 14 T cell receptor beta chains from one sample sequenced in a study of blood T cell repertoires in COVID-19. The protocol was immunoSEQ multiplex PCR, while the TCRdb copy is restricted to in-frame clones and leaves out a portion. The sample has over 200,000 clones; under 90% are singletons. Sequencing was done on a sample of PBMCs or T cells enriched from blood (not recorded which). These TCRs come from a woman in her twenties or thirties with acute COVID-19.

The chain uses TRBV7-9 and TRBJ1-1, with 7 positions matching TRBD1. Germline V gene data show CDR1 as SEHNR and CDR2 as FQNEAQ (reference sequence). The CDR3 runs 14 residues. V gave up 4 bases and J gave up 7 bases; unmatched junction bases: 9. The CDR3 is CASSSRQGEIEAFF. The CDR3 DNA reads as TGTGCCAGCAGCTCCCGACAGGGCGAGATTGAAGCTTTCTTT.

V gene TRBV7-8 combines with J gene TRBJ2-7, with TRBD1 matching 7 bases. CDR3 length: 19 amino acids. Germline loops: CDR1 SGHVS, CDR2 FQNEAQ. V was clipped by 5 bases and J by 5 bases; unmatched bases: 24. The CDR3 here is CASSLRQSYRGEGNDEQYF. Written as DNA, the CDR3 is TGTGCCAGCAGCCTAAGACAGTCCTACAGGGGTGAGGGGAATGACGAGCAGTACTTC.

The rearrangement uses TRBV20-1 and TRBJ1-5, with TRBD1 matching 12 bases. CDR3 length: 14 amino acids. V shed 3 bases, J shed 6 bases, and the junction held 3 bases outside the gene matches. Germline CDR1 reads DFQATT; CDR2 reads SNEGSKA (reference sequence). The CDR3 reads CSASGTGGFQPQHF. The CDR3 bases are TGCAGTGCTAGTGGGACAGGGGGCTTTCAGCCCCAGCATTTT.

This chain uses TRBV27 with TRBJ1-1; D is ambiguous. The V gene's germline CDR1 is MNHEY and CDR2 SMNVEV (reference sequence). V lost 7 bases, J lost 5 bases, and 17 bases lay in between. CDR3 length: 14 amino acids. CDR3 in amino acids: CASIPLASKTEAFF. The DNA of the CDR3 is TGTGCCAGCATCCCTCTGGCATCGAAAACTGAAGCTTTCTTT.

V usage is TRBV5-1 and J usage is TRBJ2-2; 7 bases match TRBD1. The CDR3 covers 16 residues. Germline V gene sequence: CDR1 SGHRS, CDR2 YFSETQ. The trim removed 5 bases at V and 2 bases at J, leaving 9 bases unmatched. DNA of the CDR3: TGCGCCAGCAGGAATACCGGGACAGTAAACACCGGGGAGCTGTTTTTT. As protein: CASRNTGTVNTGELFF.

The rearrangement uses TRBV28 and TRBJ2-4; D unclear. Germline CDR1 reads MDHEN; CDR2 reads SYDVKM. The CDR3 length is 15 residues. Trimming pared 5 bases from V and 10 bases from J, leaving 21 bases between. CDR3 coding DNA: TGTGCCAGCAGTCCACCCGGCGGTAGAGTTTCAATTCAGTACTTC. Translating it yields CASSPPGGRVSIQYF. The full variable domain, rest sourced from reference TRBV28 and TRBJ2-4, is DVKVTQSSRYLVKRTGEKVFLECVQDMDHENMFWYRQDPGLGLRLIYFSYDVKMKEKGDIPEGYSVSREKKERFSLILESASTNQTSMYLCASSPPGGRVSIQYFGAGTRLSVL.

CDR3 coding DNA: TGTGCCAGCAGCCCCCCGAATAGTTCACCCCTCCACTTT. Its translation: CASSPPNSSPLHF. The chain has TRBV7-2 and TRBJ1-6; no clear D. The CDR3 extends over 13 amino acids. The germline V and J ends were trimmed by 5 bases and 9 bases, with 11 bases remaining between them. Germline CDR1 and CDR2: SGHTA and FQGNSA.

This chain connects TRBV3-1 (or the pseudogene TRBV3-2) to TRBJ1-4; D is uncertain. The CDR3 runs to 15 residues. Germline CDR1 is LGHDT and CDR2 is YNNKEL (reference sequence). Trimming removed 7 bases from V and 5 bases from J, with 17 bases in between. CDR3 DNA sequence: TGTGCCAGCACCCCGTTTGGACTGGGAAATGAAAAACTGTTTTTT. Residues: CASTPFGLGNEKLFF.

The chain carries TRBV9 and TRBJ2-5, with TRBD1 identical over 9 bases. Trimming cost V 2 bases and J 2 bases; bases outside gene matches: 7. Germline lookup yields CDR1 SGDLS and CDR2 YYNGEE. The CDR3 length is 16 residues. CDR3 coding DNA: TGTGCCAGCAGCGTCACAGGGGGCCGCCTTCAAGAGACCCAGTACTTC. Its translation is CASSVTGGRLQETQYF.

The chain carries TRBV2 and TRBJ2-7; 7 bases align to TRBD2. Germline lookup yields CDR1 SNHLY and CDR2 FYNNEI. The V gene end was trimmed by 2 bases and the J gene end by 7 bases; junction bases not matched to a gene: 17. The CDR3 runs to 17 residues. Written as DNA, the CDR3 is TGTGCCAGCAGTGAAAACTGGGGGACTATAGGCTTGGTGGAGCAGTACTTC. It encodes CASSENWGTIGLVEQYF.

The chain combines TRBV5-1 with TRBJ2-5, with D unresolved. CDR1 and CDR2 (germline): SGHRS, YFSETQ. CDR3 length: 13 amino acids. Trimming took off 0 bases at V and 2 bases at J, with 5 bases between the two ends. The CDR3 reads CASSLVLQETQYF. The CDR3 DNA reads as TGCGCCAGCAGCTTGGTACTTCAAGAGACCCAGTACTTC.

The gene calls are TRBV6-6 and TRBJ1-2; D is perhaps TRBD1 (6 bases). V lost 6 bases and J 6 bases, leaving 11 bases between the germline ends. Germline CDR1 is MNHNY and CDR2 is SVGAGI (reference sequence). This CDR3 has 12 residues. CDR3 sequence: CASRDSADGYTF. The CDR3, as DNA: TGTGCCAGCAGGGACAGTGCCGATGGCTACACCTTC.

This clone was detected ten times or more. The rearrangement uses TRBV9 and TRBJ2-7; TRBD1 matches 11 bases. This CDR3 has 15 residues. Germline V gene data show CDR1 as SGDLS and CDR2 as YYNGEE. Losses at the gene ends were 6 bases for V and 6 bases for J; bases not matched to a gene: 11. The CDR3 region has the DNA TGTGCCAGCAACCAAGGACAGGGGGCTCCCTTCGAGCAGTACTTC. It translates to CASNQGQGAPFEQYF.

The V call is TRBV30, the J call TRBJ2-7; 7 bases are shared with TRBD2. The CDR3 is made up of 14 amino acids. Losses at the gene ends were 2 bases for V and 3 bases for J; bases not matched to a gene: 7. Germline V gives CDR1 GTSNPN, CDR2 SVGIG (reference sequence). CDR3 DNA: TGTGCCTGGAGTTCGGGACTAACCTACTACGAGCAGTACTTC. Its protein is CAWSSGLTYYEQYF. Full variable domain (missing parts from reference TRBV30 and TRBJ2-7): SQTIHQWPATLVQPVGSPLSLECTVEGTSNPNLYWYRQAAGRGLQLLFYSVGIGQISSEVPQNLSASRPQDRQFILSSKKLLLSDSGFYLCAWSSGLTYYEQYFGPGTRLTVT.